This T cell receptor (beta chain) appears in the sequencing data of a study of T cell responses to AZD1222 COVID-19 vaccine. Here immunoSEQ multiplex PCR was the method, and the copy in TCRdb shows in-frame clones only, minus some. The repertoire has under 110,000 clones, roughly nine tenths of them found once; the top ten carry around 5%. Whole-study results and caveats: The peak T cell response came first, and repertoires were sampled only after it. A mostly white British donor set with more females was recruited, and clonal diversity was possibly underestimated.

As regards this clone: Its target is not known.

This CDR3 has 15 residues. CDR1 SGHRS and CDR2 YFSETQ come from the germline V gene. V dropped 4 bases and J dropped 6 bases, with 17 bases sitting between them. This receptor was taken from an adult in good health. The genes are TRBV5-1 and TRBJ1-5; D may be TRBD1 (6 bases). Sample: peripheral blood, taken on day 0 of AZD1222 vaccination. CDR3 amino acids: CASSPRGAPGQPQHF. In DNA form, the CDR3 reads TGCGCCAGCAGCCCCCGGGGGGCCCCGGGTCAGCCCCAGCATTTT. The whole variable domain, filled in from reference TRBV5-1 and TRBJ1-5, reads KAGVTQTPRYLIKTRGQQVTLSCSPISGHRSVSWYQQTPGQGLQFLFEYFSETQRNKGNFPGRFSGRQFSNSRSEMNVSTLELGDSALYLCASSPRGAPGQPQHFGDGTRLSIL.